This T cell receptor beta chain was retrieved from a study of blood T cell repertoires in COVID-19. Overall study: T cells, B-cell-depleted T cells, or PBMCs supplied cDNA or gDNA.

Per the original methods: Cell counts per sample came from amplifying reference gene primers. Produced via immunoSEQ multiplex PCR; TCRdb's table is partial and in-frame only. V and J calls and clone size are given by that table; D and trimming were obtained from the DNA. The sample has approximately 250,000 clones, around nine tenths seen once. Those who participated ranged in age from about 18 to 89 years and resided in 20 to 30 US areas. Before they entered the study, exposed participants had met a COVID-19 case within 2 weeks. The V gene end was trimmed by 5 bases and the J gene end by 0 bases; junction bases not matched to a gene: 10. The CDR3 spans 17 residues. The germline gives CDR1 MNHEY, CDR2 SVGEGT.

The clonotype was recovered from a woman in her 40s who had been exposed to COVID-19. The V and J genes are TRBV6-2 or TRBV6-3 and TRBJ1-5, with 7 bases lining up with TRBD1. Sequencing was done on a sample of PBMCs or T cells enriched from blood (not recorded which). For the CDR3, the DNA is TGTGCCAGCAGTGGCGACAGGGCTCCTAATAGCAATCAGCCCCAGCATTTT. Its translation: CASSGDRAPNSNQPQHF.